A single sample gave rise to the 22 T cell receptor beta chains below, sequenced in a study of T-cell memory formation after mild COVID-19. MiXCR was run by TCRdb on the 5' RACE reads, yielding one entry per CDR3 protein. The sample has 400,000 to 450,000 distinct CDR3 sequences; approximately 19% are singletons. Material: PBMCs or a T cell subset sorted from them (not recorded which). The receptors come from a man younger than 35 who had mild COVID-19 (a few samples of this study predate the infection). Cell type and time point are not known.

The table lists this clonotype with many counts. The rearrangement uses TRBV7-2 and TRBJ2-5; D gene uncertain. With 4 bases removed from V and 5 bases from J, the gap between germline ends came to 5 bases. Germline values: CDR1 SGHTA, CDR2 FQGNSA. The CDR3 covers 11 residues. The CDR3 protein is CASSSWETQYF. CDR3 DNA sequence: TGTGCCAGCAGCTCCTGGGAGACCCAGTACTTC.

The rearrangement joins TRBV20-1 to TRBJ1-1; tentative D call: TRBD1 (5 bases). In germline, CDR1 is DFQATT, CDR2 SNEGSKA (reference sequence). This CDR3 is 13 amino acids long. V was pared by 2 bases and J by 1 base, with 8 bases between. This CDR3 reads CSARPDRNTEAFF. Written as DNA, the CDR3 is TGCAGTGCTAGACCAGACAGGAACACTGAAGCTTTCTTT.

The table lists this clonotype with a few counts. The chain links TRBV6-1 to TRBJ2-5; D gene ambiguous. CDR3 length equals 14 residues. Trimming removed 3 bases at V and 3 bases at J, with 11 bases between. Germline V CDR1 and CDR2: MNHNS, SASEGT. The CDR3: CASSEERAKETQYF. The CDR3 region has the DNA TGTGCCAGCAGTGAGGAACGGGCTAAAGAGACCCAGTACTTC.

The chain has TRBV29-1 and TRBJ1-2, with TRBD1 matching over 7 bases. The CDR3 has 13 amino acids. Trimming took 4 bases from V and 4 from J; bases not matched to a gene: 6. The germline V gene has CDR1 SQVTM and CDR2 ANQGSEA. The CDR3 loop reads CSVGGRGVYGYTF. CDR3 sequence (DNA): TGCAGCGTTGGTGGCAGGGGGGTCTATGGCTACACCTTC.

The chain links TRBV6-2 or TRBV6-3 to TRBJ2-7; D uncertain. The V gene's germline CDR1 is MNHEY and CDR2 SVGEGT. The V end lost 6 bases, the J end lost 6 bases, and 15 bases lay between the germline ends. The CDR3 consists of 13 residues. The CDR3 sequence is CASSYTDVGEQYV. The CDR3 nucleotides read TGTGCCAGCAGCTATACCGATGTGGGCGAGCAGTACGTC.

At least ten counts were recorded for this clonotype. The chain joins TRBV6-5 to TRBJ2-5; the D gene is possibly TRBD1 (7 bases). This CDR3 is built from 15 residues. CDR1 and CDR2 from the germline V gene are MNHEY and SVGAGI. V was clipped by 6 bases and J by 3 bases, with 17 bases between them. CDR3 amino acids: CASSWTGGYEETQYF. CDR3 in DNA: TGTGCCAGCAGCTGGACAGGAGGGTATGAAGAGACCCAGTACTTC.

The rearrangement joins TRBV18 to TRBJ1-5; D may be TRBD1 (5 bases). Germline values: CDR1 KGHSH, CDR2 LQKENI. This CDR3 is 13 amino acids long. The V end was cut by 1 base, the J end by 9 bases, with 10 bases between. Here the CDR3 DNA reads TGTGCCAGCTCACCACAGGGGAATAGGCCCCAGCATTTT. Translated: CASSPQGNRPQHF. Full variable domain (remainder filled in from reference TRBV18 and TRBJ1-5): NAGVMQNPRHLVRRRGQEARLRCSPMKGHSHVYWYRQLPEEGLKFMVYLQKENIIDESGMPKERFSAEFPKEGPSILRIQQVVRGDSAAYFCASSPQGNRPQHFGDGTRLSIL.

The V gene is TRBV4-1, the J gene TRBJ2-1; D unclear. The ends were cut back, 1 base at V and 9 bases at J, with 7 bases in the middle. Germline CDR1 reads MGHRA; CDR2 reads YSYEKL. CDR3 length: 12 amino acids. CDR3 DNA sequence: TGCGCCAGCAGCCAAGGTCGCAGTGAGCAGTTCTTC. Protein sequence: CASSQGRSEQFF.

The V and J genes are TRBV19 and TRBJ2-3; the D call may be TRBD1 or TRBD2 (5 bases each). CDR1 and CDR2 from the germline V gene are LNHDA and SQIVND (reference sequence). V was pared by 3 bases and J by 1 base, with 23 bases between. CDR3 size: 19 residues. CDR3 DNA: TGTGCCAGTAGTATTGATCCGGACACACCGAGGGGTGGCACAGATACGCAGTATTTT. Encoded protein: CASSIDPDTPRGGTDTQYF.

This clonotype was seen many times. The chain joins TRBV2 to TRBJ2-1, with a tentative D call TRBD1 (6 bases). Germline V gene data show CDR1 as SNHLY and CDR2 as FYNNEI. The CDR3 contains 13 residues. Trimming removed 11 bases at V and 6 bases at J, with 17 bases between. CDR3 loop: CAGKQGGLNEQFF. CDR3 nucleotide sequence: TGTGCCGGCAAACAGGGTGGGCTCAATGAGCAGTTCTTC.

This chain uses TRBV5-1 with TRBJ1-6; D is ambiguous. The CDR3 consists of 14 residues. Trimming pared 0 bases from V and 10 bases from J, leaving 11 bases between. Per germline, CDR1 SGHRS and CDR2 YFSETQ. CDR3: CASSLGELGSPLHF. The CDR3 DNA is TGCGCCAGCAGCTTGGGAGAGTTAGGGTCACCCCTCCACTTT. The full variable domain, with the rest looked up from reference TRBV5-1 and TRBJ1-6, is KAGVTQTPRYLIKTRGQQVTLSCSPISGHRSVSWYQQTPGQGLQFLFEYFSETQRNKGNFPGRFSGRQFSNSRSEMNVSTLELGDSALYLCASSLGELGSPLHFGNGTRLTVT.

In this sample, this clonotype turned up once. The chain carries TRBV2 and TRBJ2-1, with a possible D match to TRBD1 (5 bases). The CDR3 is 12 amino acids. The V gene lost 3 bases and the J gene lost 14 bases, with 14 bases spanning the gap. Germline CDR1 is SNHLY and CDR2 is FYNNEI. CDR3: CASSEEWGREFF. The CDR3 DNA follows: TGTGCCAGCAGTGAGGAGTGGGGCCGGGAGTTCTTC.

This clonotype showed up just a few times. One junction end does not reproduce the germline sequence, and a read error may be involved. The V and J genes are TRBV3-1 and TRBJ1-5; D unclear. Germline CDR1 is LGHDT and CDR2 is YNNKEL (reference sequence). The CDR3 contains 13 residues. CDR3 nucleotides: TGTGCCAGCAGCCAAGATTCTTCCCAGCTCCAGCATTTT. Its translation: CASSQDSSQLQHF.

The chain uses TRBV20-1 and TRBJ2-1, with 9 bases fitting TRBD2. With 0 bases clipped from V and 8 bases from J, the junction kept 20 bases outside the gene matches. CDR3 length equals 19 residues. Germline values: CDR1 DFQATT, CDR2 SNEGSKA (reference sequence). CDR3 loop: CSARDEIRLAGAQVYEQFF. The CDR3 coding sequence is TGCAGTGCTAGAGATGAGATTCGATTAGCGGGGGCCCAGGTATATGAGCAGTTCTTC.

This clonotype was counted between two and nine times. The CDR3 is CASSPQGQTEAFF. The CDR3 region has the DNA TGCGCCAGCAGCCCACAGGGTCAAACTGAAGCTTTCTTT. This sequence joins TRBV5-1 and TRBJ1-1, with a weak D call TRBD1 (6 bases). Germline CDR1 SGHRS, CDR2 YFSETQ. This CDR3 is built from 13 residues. V lost 4 bases and J lost 5, with 12 bases in between. Full variable domain (missing parts from reference TRBV5-1 and TRBJ1-1): KAGVTQTPRYLIKTRGQQVTLSCSPISGHRSVSWYQQTPGQGLQFLFEYFSETQRNKGNFPGRFSGRQFSNSRSEMNVSTLELGDSALYLCASSPQGQTEAFFGQGTRLTVV.

This clonotype was seen only a few times. This chain links TRBV20-1 with TRBJ1-2, with D possibly matching TRBD1 (5 bases). Trimming pared 3 bases from V and 8 bases from J, leaving 10 bases between. Germline V gene lookup returns CDR1 DFQATT and CDR2 SNEGSKA (reference sequence). There are 11 residues in the CDR3. The CDR3 DNA is TGCAGTGCTAGTACCCAGGGCGGCTACACCTTC. Amino acid sequence: CSASTQGGYTF.

This clonotype has only a few counts. The chain employs TRBV20-1 and TRBJ1-1; D remains unclear. CDR1 and CDR2 (germline): DFQATT, SNEGSKA (reference sequence). The CDR3 extends over 13 amino acids. The V and J ends lost 2 bases and 4 bases respectively, with 11 bases between them. The CDR3 DNA reads as TGCAGTGCTAGAAGTCCAGGTAGCACTGAAGCTTTCTTT. It codes for CSARSPGSTEAFF.

The sample holds a few counts of this clonotype. V and J are TRBV18 and TRBJ2-5, with D possibly being TRBD1 (5 bases). V gave up 3 bases and J gave up 1 base, with 9 bases separating them. This CDR3 region has 14 residues. CDR1 KGHSH and CDR2 LQKENI come from the germline V gene. The CDR3 here is CASSPGRAQETQYF. The CDR3 region has the DNA TGTGCCAGCTCACCCGGCAGGGCCCAAGAGACCCAGTACTTC.

This rearrangement joins TRBV7-9 to TRBJ1-1, with D maybe TRBD1 (6 bases). Trimming stripped 5 bases from V and 6 bases from J, with 19 bases between. The CDR3 totals 15 residues. The germline V gene encodes CDR1 SEHNR and CDR2 FQNEAQ (reference sequence). DNA of the CDR3: TGTGCCAGCAGCCCACTCGGCAGGGGCTCCCCTGAAGCTTTCTTT. It specifies CASSPLGRGSPEAFF.

This chain connects TRBV5-1 to TRBJ2-2; tentatively, D is TRBD1 or TRBD2 (5 bases each). V gave up 3 bases and J gave up 5 bases, with 11 bases separating them. This CDR3 has 14 amino acids. Germline V gene lookup returns CDR1 SGHRS and CDR2 YFSETQ. CDR3 in amino acids: CASSYRDGTGELFF. As DNA, the CDR3 is TGCGCCAGCAGCTACCGGGACGGGACCGGGGAGCTGTTTTTT.

The V and J genes are TRBV5-6 and TRBJ1-1, with D perhaps matching TRBD1 (5 bases). Germline V gives CDR1 SGHDT, CDR2 YYEEEE. The ends were cut back, 2 bases at V and 5 bases at J, with 13 bases in the middle. The CDR3 sequence is 14 residues long. CDR3 residues: CASSLQGVMTEAFF. For the CDR3, the DNA is TGTGCCAGCAGCTTACAAGGGGTGATGACTGAAGCTTTCTTT.

In its sample, this clonotype was seen a few times. The V gene is TRBV20-1, the J gene TRBJ2-5; 7 nucleotides match TRBD1. CDR1 is DFQATT and CDR2 is SNEGSKA in the germline V gene (reference sequence). The CDR3 covers 13 residues. V was clipped by 7 bases and J by 5 bases; unmatched bases: 10. CDR3 nucleotide sequence: TGCAGTGTCGTAACAGGGGCAGTCGAGACCCAGTACTTC. Translating it yields CSVVTGAVETQYF.